These 12 T cell receptor beta chains originate from one sample sequenced in a study of blood T cell repertoires in COVID-19. The repertoire was sequenced with immunoSEQ multiplex PCR; TCRdb's copy has only in-frame clones and lacks some. The table has about 99,000 clones, 79% seen once. The sequencing input was peripheral blood. These receptors originate from a woman older than 75 with active or convalescent COVID-19.

This clone was observed a single time. The rearrangement uses TRBV5-6 and TRBJ2-2; the match to TRBD2 covers 9 bases. V was clipped by 4 bases and J by 6 bases; unmatched bases: 10. There are 16 residues in the CDR3. Per germline, CDR1 SGHDT and CDR2 YYEEEE. The CDR3 nucleotides are TGTGCCAGCAGCGGAGCCGGGACTAGCTTTCCCGGGGAGCTGTTTTTT. It specifies CASSGAGTSFPGELFF.

This chain links TRBV27 with TRBJ1-2; 8 bases line up with TRBD1. V lost 2 bases and J lost 6; bases outside the gene matches: 2. CDR1 is MNHEY and CDR2 is SMNVEV in the germline V gene (reference sequence). The CDR3 has 13 residues. The CDR3 region has the DNA TGTGCCAGCAGTTTACAGGGGGCTCATGGCTACACCTTC. This sequence encodes CASSLQGAHGYTF.

This clone was picked up one time. The genes are TRBV19 and TRBJ2-3; 7 bases are a match to TRBD2. The CDR3 totals 14 residues. Losses at the gene ends were 5 bases for V and 3 bases for J; bases not matched to a gene: 5. Germline V lookup: CDR1 LNHDA, CDR2 SQIVND (reference sequence). The CDR3 loop reads CASSRSGLTDTQYF. As DNA, the CDR3 is TGTGCCAGTAGTCGTAGCGGGTTGACAGATACGCAGTATTTT.

V usage is TRBV9 and J usage is TRBJ1-3; 8 bases line up with TRBD1. The CDR3 totals 18 residues. V dropped 9 bases and J dropped 7; count of bases not matched to a gene: 24. Germline assignment: CDR1 SGDLS and CDR2 YYNGEE. CDR3 sequence reads: CATEQGDTPGKKENTIYF. In DNA, the CDR3 is TGTGCCACCGAACAGGGGGACACCCCAGGAAAAAAGGAGAACACCATATATTTT.

This chain joins TRBV6-2 or TRBV6-3 and TRBJ2-1; TRBD1 matches 7 bases. After removal of 6 bases from V and 7 bases from J, the junction contained 6 bases not matched to a gene. This CDR3 spans 13 amino acids. From germline, CDR1 is MNHEY and CDR2 SVGEGT. The CDR3 loop reads CASSRNRGNEQFF. Written as DNA, the CDR3 is TGTGCCAGCAGCCGAAACAGGGGTAATGAGCAGTTCTTC.

This chain connects TRBV5-4 to TRBJ2-5; the match to TRBD1 covers 9 bases. The length of the CDR3 is 13 residues. CDR1 is SGHNT, CDR2 YYREEE, per germline (reference sequence). The junction had 5 bases not matched to a gene; V was cut back by 4 bases and J by 7 bases. CDR3 in DNA: TGTGCCAGCAGCAAGACAGGGGGAGGGACCCAGTACTTC. Translated, it gives CASSKTGGGTQYF.

V gene TRBV5-4 combines with J gene TRBJ2-7; possibly TRBD2 for D (6 bases). There are 14 residues in the CDR3. Germline V gene data show CDR1 as SGHNT and CDR2 as YYREEE (reference sequence). Trimming cost V 2 bases and J 6 bases, with 15 bases left between them. DNA for the CDR3: TGTGCCAGCAGCTTTCAAGGAACCGGGGGCGAGCAGTACTTC. Translation: CASSFQGTGGEQYF.

The CDR3 region has the DNA TGTGCCAGCAGCTTAAGTCTGGCGGGAGCTCAGTTCTTC. Translation: CASSLSLAGAQFF. The chain couples TRBV11-2 to TRBJ2-1, with 7 positions matching TRBD2. Trimming removed 2 bases from V and 13 bases from J; junction bases left unmatched: 8. This CDR3 is 13 amino acids long. Germline V gene lookup returns CDR1 SGHAT and CDR2 FQNNGV.

The chain couples TRBV9 to TRBJ2-5; TRBD2 matches 8 bases. The CDR3 length is 15 residues. Per the germline V gene, CDR1 is SGDLS and CDR2 is YYNGEE. After removal of 3 bases from V and 5 bases from J, the junction contained 9 bases not matched to a gene. This chain's CDR3 is CASSARGGAGETQYF. In DNA, the CDR3 is TGTGCCAGCAGCGCCCGGGGGGGGGCGGGGGAGACCCAGTACTTC.

The chain employs TRBV29-1 and TRBJ2-5; 7 bases are shared with TRBD1. The trim removed 4 bases at V and 0 bases at J, leaving 2 bases unmatched. The CDR3 totals 13 residues. CDR1 and CDR2 (germline): SQVTM, ANQGSEA. The CDR3 sequence is CSVVGQYQETQYF. CDR3 DNA: TGCAGCGTTGTGGGACAGTACCAAGAGACCCAGTACTTC.

The V call is TRBV9, the J call TRBJ1-6; TRBD1 aligns across 8 bases. J lost 9 bases, V lost 4 bases, and 9 bases had no gene match. CDR1 is SGDLS, CDR2 YYNGEE, per germline. This CDR3 is built from 15 residues. This CDR3 is CASSPDRGWGSPLHF. The CDR3 bases are TGTGCCAGCAGCCCCGACAGGGGATGGGGTTCACCCCTCCACTTT.

The chain joins TRBV28 to TRBJ2-7, with a possible D match to TRBD1 (7 bases). V lost 0 bases and J lost 2, with 11 bases in between. Germline V gene data show CDR1 as MDHEN and CDR2 as SYDVKM. The CDR3 consists of 15 residues. The CDR3 region is CASSLWGGTAYEQYF. DNA of the CDR3: TGTGCCAGCAGTTTATGGGGCGGGACAGCCTACGAGCAGTACTTC.